The 7 T cell receptor beta chains below were found in one sample sequenced in a study of T cells in narcolepsy. Libraries were prepared by immunoSEQ multiplex PCR; TCRdb keeps only in-frame clonotypes and omits some of them. Of just over 20,000 clones in the sample, roughly 87% are singletons; the top ten hold about 1.5%. Input material: memory (CD45RA-) CD4+ T cells from blood. The receptors here all came from a human donor in good health.

This clone was seen only a few times. This chain uses TRBV4-2 with TRBJ1-2; TRBD1 might be the D (5 bases). Per germline, CDR1 LGHNA and CDR2 YNFKEQ. The V and J ends lost 6 bases and 1 base respectively, with 21 bases between them. There are 17 residues in the CDR3. CDR3 residues: CASRLEPGTDSNYGYTF. In DNA, the CDR3 is TGTGCCAGCAGACTCGAACCCGGGACGGATAGTAACTATGGCTACACCTTC.

V and J are TRBV11-1 and TRBJ2-2, with TRBD2 matching over 15 bases. Germline V gene lookup returns CDR1 SGHAT and CDR2 FQDESV (reference sequence). The J segment lost 3 bases and the V segment lost 6 bases, leaving 8 bases of the junction unmatched. The CDR3 loop spans 18 amino acids. The CDR3 sequence is CASRGGLAGGLHTGELFF. The CDR3, as DNA: TGTGCCAGCAGGGGAGGACTAGCGGGGGGGCTCCACACCGGGGAGCTGTTTTTT.

V gene TRBV12-5 combines with J gene TRBJ2-7, with D possibly matching TRBD1 (5 bases). The V end lost 6 bases, the J end lost 0 bases, and 9 bases lay between the germline ends. The CDR3 runs to 13 residues. Germline lookup yields CDR1 LGHNT and CDR2 FRNRAP. This CDR3 reads CASGLDTSYEQYF. Here the CDR3 DNA reads TGTGCTAGTGGCCTGGACACCTCCTACGAGCAGTACTTC.

The J gene is TRBJ2-2, the V gene TRBV7-6; TRBD2 matches 10 bases. The CDR3 has 18 residues. Trimming removed 2 bases from V and 0 bases from J; junction bases left unmatched: 6. Germline lookup yields CDR1 SGHVS and CDR2 FNYEAQ. CDR3 residues: CASSLRGLAGANTGELFF. The DNA for the CDR3 is TGTGCCAGCAGCTTAAGGGGCCTAGCGGGGGCGAACACCGGGGAGCTGTTTTTT.

V is TRBV4-2 and J is TRBJ2-5; D is uncertain. V dropped 0 bases and J dropped 3 bases, with 5 bases sitting between them. CDR1 is LGHNA and CDR2 is YNFKEQ in the germline V gene. There are 13 residues in the CDR3. CDR3 sequence reads: CASSQEWEETQYF. DNA for the CDR3: TGTGCCAGCAGCCAAGAATGGGAAGAGACCCAGTACTTC.

The J gene is TRBJ1-2, the V gene TRBV7-3; D unclear. Deletions cut 0 bases from V and 10 bases from J, with 18 bases between. The V gene's germline CDR1 is SGHTA and CDR2 FQGTGA. The CDR3 is 15 amino acids. The CDR3 region has the DNA TGTGCCAGCAGCTTAACTGCTGGAGCACCGGCACCCTACACCTTC. It translates to CASSLTAGAPAPYTF.

V and J are TRBV29-1 and TRBJ2-2; 8 bases fit TRBD2. The CDR3 is 13 residues long. Germline loops: CDR1 SQVTM, CDR2 ANQGSEA. J lost 8 bases, V lost 5 bases, and 7 bases had no gene match. CDR3 in amino acids: CSVHSGVTGELFF. The CDR3 nucleotides are TGCAGCGTTCATAGCGGGGTTACTGGGGAGCTGTTTTTT.